This T cell receptor beta chain is from a study of blood T cells in healthy people across ages. Study-level background: About one barcoded beta molecule was captured per two T cells (by template switching).

The second PCR ran roughly 6 to 12 cycles with a sample-barcoded 5' primer and J-beta primers. TCRdb processed the 5' RACE reads anew with MiXCR; each CDR3 protein has one entry. Among some 920,000 distinct CDR3 sequences listed, roughly 51% were seen once. Study-wide findings and caveats: Strong correlation existed between TCR beta diversity and naive T cell percentage. Per-million-T-cell TCR beta diversity fell roughly linearly with age.

About this clonotype: Antigen unknown.

The germline CDR1 and CDR2 sequences are LGHDT and YNNKEL (reference sequence). V was pared by 4 bases and J by 4 bases, with 16 bases between. This CDR3 spans 15 amino acids. The TCR sequence derives from a woman aged 55-75 years in good health. The sample consisted of blood. The rearrangement uses TRBV3-1 and TRBJ1-2; a possible D gene is TRBD1 (6 bases). Written as DNA, the CDR3 is TGTGCCAGCAGCCTACAGGGTCGTAAGGTCTATGGCTACACCTTC. This gives the protein CASSLQGRKVYGYTF.